This entry describes one TCR beta chain. The specificity of this receptor is unknown. Base qualities are not recorded, but no much larger clone differs from it by a single base. The cohort consisted of more than 650 healthy bone marrow donors. All cohort members were sampled while nominally healthy, although unrecorded immune exposures were likely present. The donor tested CMV seropositive and was one of the 289 seropositive cohort members. A peripheral blood sample was collected from each donor, and TCR beta sequencing was performed on peripheral blood mononuclear cells. Genomic DNA was extracted from the blood cell samples with the Qiagen DNeasy Blood Extraction Kit. This sample was included in a study of cytomegalovirus exposure and HLA in healthy donors (dated by TCRdb to 2016 to 2017). Background on the whole study: According to an earlier analysis of a few hundred of the donors, about 179 million T cells yielded roughly 110 million unique TCR beta sequences and approximately 280 Gb of sequence data. An early release that covered about 600 HLA-typed donors contained about 290 gigabases of sequencing data and 65 million to 100 million unique TCR sequences. Of the 350 to 450 genotyped donors, approximately 81% were placed in the genetic ancestry cluster associated with self-reported Caucasian donors. The study aimed to test whether signatures of past pathogen exposure could be identified by cataloging public T cell receptors. Using immunosequencing, the study profiled T cell repertoires from 666 subjects and related those repertoires to cytomegalovirus serostatus. In addition to the first cohort of around 670 subjects, a separate validation cohort of about 120 different subjects was used. High-throughput TCR immunosequencing, statistical association of individual TCRs with disease status, and machine learning were combined to predict cytomegalovirus infection status. To study patterns of TCR occurrence, a later analysis re-analyzed previously published TCR beta repertoires from around 660 donors and added high-resolution HLA genotyping. Rather than using new phenotypic data, the later analysis identified candidate immune exposures from TCR beta sequences and from how often those sequences occurred across donors. An earlier analysis of roughly 580 of the donors used high-throughput TCR beta sequencing to judge whether each TCR beta V gene segment behaved as functional or pseudogenic. Donor age, sex, ethnicity and CMV serostatus were collected together with the repertoire data. A later genetic analysis took genome-wide SNP genotypes for about three fifths of the 666 donors and used that subset as a discovery cohort. Every discovery cohort repertoire had been produced on one sequencing platform. Class I and class II HLA loci were covered by the typing at four-digit resolution. Typing coverage varied by locus: 629-630 donors for A, B, C, DRB1 and DQB1; more than 500 for DQA1; nearly 610 for DPA1; 450 to 480 for DPB1. Several DR-DQ haplotypes were treated as single units for association and clustering because of strong linkage in the cohort. Among some 400 genotyped donors of the cohort, an average of roughly 230,000 unique TCR beta nucleotide sequences was sequenced per donor, of which approximately 18% were non-productive. Broader findings and caveats from the paper: A later analysis found that TCR association rates varied across HLA loci, with DRB1 alleles showing the most associated TCRs and HLA-C alleles the fewest. A later genetic analysis associated a missense DCLRE1C variant with V-gene and J-gene trimming of TCR beta chains, and an independent cohort replicated the association. Compared with equally common non-associated chains, HLA-associated TCR beta chains in a later analysis were more clonally expanded and had lower generation probabilities. This cohort had only TCR beta chains sequenced, and the lack of alpha or paired-chain data limited which features could be detected. A few of the identified cytomegalovirus-associated TCR beta chains were confirmed in vitro to be specific for cytomegalovirus antigens. Assigning TCR associations to individual alleles was difficult when HLA alleles, especially DR and DQ, strongly co-occurred. It was suggested by the authors that the approach could potentially be generalized to other disease states and immunological phenotypes. A later analysis associated about 18,000 TCR beta sequences with specific HLA alleles at a false discovery rate of 0.05. A further reported finding was that TCR beta sequences accurately predicted the HLA-A and HLA-B alleles for most subjects in the first cohort. The classifier was reported to diagnose cytomegalovirus status with high specificity and sensitivity in both the original and validation cohorts. The presence/absence analyses assumed that sequencing depth was roughly uniform across donors, and that assumption may not be true. According to a later analysis, most CMV-associated TCR beta chains appeared to be HLA-restricted, and the HLA associations seemed to be driven largely by CMV exposure. Most TCR sequences were observed very rarely across donors, whereas some public TCRs were present in many individuals. According to a later genetic analysis, donors in an Asian-associated ancestry cluster had fewer N-insertions in productive TCRs than the approximately 670-donor mean. In an earlier analysis of around 600 of the donors, most TCR beta V segments were observed in productive rearrangements about 87% or about 30% of the time, broadly matching IMGT annotations. The study gave a list of about 150 TCR beta chains associated with cytomegalovirus. HLA typing was unavailable for some donors at each locus, so association tests used only the typed subset. Because counts were too low, approximately 15 rarely observed V segments, including chromosome 9 orphons, were excluded from the earlier analysis of some 540 of the donors. Because the 87-base-pair reads could not distinguish some IMGT-functional V segments, including TRBV6-2 and TRBV6-3, those segments were excluded. Linkage disequilibrium might explain the correlated functional status among segregating V segments, but an unknown experimental factor could not be excluded. For the cohort, immune exposure information was limited to CMV serostatus. The sequencing pipeline was judged likely to have produced a cluster of highly shared sequence variants as a technical artifact. Several of the top co-occurrence clusters appeared to be linked to parvovirus B19, influenza, CMV and Epstein-Barr virus, according to a later analysis.

The germline V gene yields SGDLS for CDR1 and YYNGEE for CDR2. V loses 0 bases of germline sequence and J loses 1 base, and the interval between the two ends is 19 bases. Its CDR3 holds 18 amino acids, cysteine through phenylalanine. Here the CDR3 DNA is all that survives: 54 bases in frame from base 1. Library preparation was by the immunoSEQ multiplex PCR assay. For the multiplex PCR, a mixture combining 60 forward primers for TCR Vbeta segments and 13 reverse primers for TCR Jbeta segments was used. The CDR3 region of rearranged TCR beta genes was amplified from genomic DNA with a multiplex PCR assay. Amplified TCR beta libraries were sequenced as 87-base-pair reads on the Illumina HiSeq System. Per the original workflow: Across the 500 to 700 repertoires, a later analysis counted around 80 million unique TCR beta chains, some 11 million of which were shared by at least two donors. A nearest-neighbor algorithm error-corrected the raw reads and collapsed the reads into unique sequences, merging closely related sequences to remove PCR and sequencing errors. Alignment of CDR3 sequences to IMGT reference sequences was used to assign V, D and J gene segments. For a sequence to be retained, at least a six-nucleotide match to both a V gene segment and a J gene segment was required. Rearrangements were classified as productive when the CDR3 lacked stop codons and remained in frame with V and J, and all other rearrangements were classified as non-productive. CDR3 was defined according to IMGT convention as the region running from the second conserved V-encoded cysteine to the conserved J-encoded phenylalanine. The earlier analysis of roughly 590 of the donors excluded sequences that lacked an unambiguous match to a single V gene segment. An earlier analysis of approximately 590 of the donors classified V segments as functional when productive rearrangements were above 56.7% and as segregating when the standard deviation between donors was above 5%. A statistical classification framework was built for diagnosing cytomegalovirus status from the catalog of TCR beta chain sequences. In a later analysis, V and J genes were assigned by comparing TCR nucleotide sequences against IMGT/GENE-DB human TR gene sequences. The TCRdist pipeline was used in a later analysis to assign CDR3 sequences and most-parsimonious VDJ recombination scenarios. A later analysis defined each TCR beta chain by its CDR3 amino acid sequence plus V-gene family, and excluded reads lacking a unique V-gene family. As a way to deal with suspected cross-contamination and a sequencing artifact, a later analysis dropped 450 to 600 nucleotide sequences that were highly shared and had low generation probability. In a later analysis, a clonal expansion index for each public chain was calculated from normalized within-repertoire ranks of inferred template counts. Generation probabilities in a later analysis came from a VDJ recombination model fitted to out-of-frame rearrangements, and those results were checked against IGoR. Hypergeometric tests were used in a later analysis to score TCR-TCR, TCR-HLA and TCR-CMV co-occurrence, with a repertoire-size bias correction applied to the TCR pairs. False discovery rates were estimated in a later analysis by permuting HLA or CMV assignments 20 times. In a later analysis, co-occurring TCRs were grouped using DBSCAN, and TCRdist sequence similarity was added for clustering within HLA-allele-positive subsets. For co-occurrence clustering, repertoires with fewer than 30,000 or more than 120,000 public chains were excluded, along with roughly 5 repertoires with anomalous nucleotide sharing. Drawn from immuneACCESS, this table holds only the in-frame rearrangements with V and J called that TCRdb kept. Clones are partly lost; checked studies trace under half to an unresolved V gene and leave the rest unexplained. The DNA was the basis for D and trimming; V, J and clone size are from that table. The sample table holds roughly 110,000 clones, of which 67% were seen once. The ten largest account for about 8% of the sample.

Here the chain combines TRBV9 and TRBJ2-5; TRBD2 could be the D gene, as 7 bases match. The clonotype was recovered from a man aged 18 to 30 in good health and CMV-seropositive. The sequenced sample was PBMCs. The DNA sequence is given as TGTGCCAGCAGCGTAGCCCCTGGAGGGGCGGGGGCCCAAGAGACCCAGTACTTC. Its protein is CASSVAPGGAGAQETQYF.